This T cell receptor (beta chain) was obtained from a study of molecular identifiers for immune sequencing clone quantification. TCRdb called the PCR reads again in MiXCR, with one record for every CDR3 protein. The profile shows about 500,000 distinct CDR3 sequences, roughly 23% of them singletons. The ends lost 5 bases at V and 5 bases at J; junction bases unmatched: 4. Germline V gene lookup returns CDR1 MNHEY and CDR2 SVGAGI. The CDR3 sequence is 15 residues long. This clonotype was recorded many times. Sequences were obtained from naive CD8+ T cells from blood, with Jurkat cell RNA spiked in. Described subset: FACS-sorted CD8+CD4-CCR7+CD45RA+ naive T cells. The gene calls are TRBV6-5 and TRBJ2-2; the match to TRBD2 covers 11 bases. This sequence was found in a human donor in good health. Some libraries in this study had Jurkat cell RNA spiked in. The CDR3 nucleotides are TGTGCCAGCAGTCTAGCGGGAGGTGAGACCGGGGAGCTGTTTTTT. It codes for CASSLAGGETGELFF.